Following are 11 T cell receptor beta chains from one sample sequenced in a study of immune heterogeneity within non-small cell lung tumors. The TCR beta CDR3 region was amplified by multiplex PCR employing 32 V and 13 J primers. TCRdb independently ran MiXCR on the multiplex PCR reads; one entry per CDR3 protein. The table records approximately 2,500 distinct CDR3 sequences, about 20% of them present only once. Per sample, approximately 580 ng of bulk tumor genomic DNA was the template used. Biopsies, several per primary tumor and spaced far apart, were collected during surgery. The patients were newly diagnosed with non-small cell lung cancer, had not been treated, and had curative surgery. Sequencing was done on a sample of lung tumor tissue. Receptors originate from a woman between 50 and 59 years old with non-small cell lung cancer.

By its share, this clonotype is medium-sized. The chain joins TRBV20-1 to TRBJ2-3; no firm D call. Trimming shortened V by 5 bases and J by 0 bases, and 15 bases separated the two germline ends. Per the germline V gene, CDR1 is DFQATT and CDR2 is SNEGSKA (reference sequence). This CDR3 comprises 15 residues. CDR3 loop: CSAQRNSRSTDTQYF. DNA for the CDR3: TGCAGTGCTCAGAGAAATAGCCGGAGCACAGATACGCAGTATTTT.

The chain uses TRBV18 and TRBJ2-1, with 8 nucleotides matching TRBD2. Looked up from germline, CDR1 is KGHSH and CDR2 is LQKENI. This CDR3 has 16 residues. V trimming: 0 bases; J trimming: 9 bases; junction bases outside the gene matches: 10. The CDR3 nucleotides read TGTGCCAGCTCACCACCGCAAGGCGGGGGGCCCGGTGAGCAGTTCTTC. Translation: CASSPPQGGGPGEQFF.

A remark on this clonotype: Lacking the conserved final phenylalanine or tryptophan, this CDR3 likely reflects a read error. The limits of the CDR3 on the DNA are not certain, so only TCRdb's listed CDR3 is given. The V and J genes are TRBV6-4 and TRBJ2-3; the table's D gene call, TRBD1, was not cross checked with the DNA. The CDR3 contains 19 residues when both ends are counted. Germline V gives CDR1 MRHNA, CDR2 SNTAGT. The CDR3 here is CASSDPVGGGGRDEQYFGP.

The rearrangement joins TRBV19 to TRBJ2-3, with 14 bases matching TRBD2. CDR1 and CDR2 (germline): LNHDA, SQIVND (reference sequence). The CDR3 sequence is 18 residues long. V lost 0 bases and J lost 5; bases outside the gene matches: 7. CDR3 loop: CASSIDAGLAGAGDTQYF. The CDR3 DNA is TGTGCCAGTAGTATAGACGCGGGACTAGCGGGAGCGGGAGATACGCAGTATTTT.

This sequence joins TRBV12-3 or TRBV12-4 and TRBJ1-5; 9 nucleotides match TRBD1. This CDR3 contains 15 residues. Germline trimming cut 6 bases from V and 4 bases from J; bases unmatched to any gene: 7. The DNA for the CDR3 is TGTGCCAGCAGGAAAGGGACAGGGCGGAATCAGCCCCAGCATTTT. It encodes CASRKGTGRNQPQHF.

This clonotype rates as medium-sized. The chain joins TRBV9 to TRBJ1-3, with D hard to call. This CDR3 is 14 amino acids long. The V end lost 2 bases, the J end lost 0 bases, and 6 bases lay between the germline ends. Germline loops: CDR1 SGDLS, CDR2 YYNGEE. The CDR3: CASSVEDSGNTIYF. CDR3 bases: TGTGCCAGCAGCGTTGAAGACTCTGGAAACACCATATATTTT.

This clonotype is categorized as medium-sized. The CDR3 here is CASSLAANTEAFF. Here the CDR3 DNA reads TGCGCCAGCAGCTTGGCTGCGAACACTGAAGCTTTCTTT. The V and J genes are TRBV5-1 and TRBJ1-1; D ambiguous. Trimming took 0 bases from V and 1 from J, leaving 4 bases between them. Germline V CDR1 and CDR2: SGHRS, YFSETQ. CDR3 size: 13 residues. Full variable domain (missing parts from reference TRBV5-1 and TRBJ1-1): KAGVTQTPRYLIKTRGQQVTLSCSPISGHRSVSWYQQTPGQGLQFLFEYFSETQRNKGNFPGRFSGRQFSNSRSEMNVSTLELGDSALYLCASSLAANTEAFFGQGTRLTVV.

This clonotype appeared a few times. One base away lies a much larger clone, so this may be a sequencing read error. This sequence joins TRBV10-3 and TRBJ2-2; D is unresolved. This CDR3 contains 13 residues. The germline CDR1 and CDR2 sequences are ENHRY and SYGVKD. V lost 3 bases and J lost 4, with 6 bases in between. The CDR3 protein is CAISEVSTGELFF. The CDR3 region has the DNA TGTGCCATCAGTGAAGTGAGCACCGGGGAGCTGTTTTTT.

By share, this clonotype counts as medium-sized. The genes are TRBV10-1 and TRBJ2-3, with TRBD2 matching 8 bases. Germline values: CDR1 WNHNN, CDR2 SYGVQD (reference sequence). The CDR3 runs 14 residues. Trimming cost V 4 bases and J 4 bases; bases outside gene matches: 4. The CDR3 here is CASSGPGGADTQYF. CDR3 nucleotides: TGCGCCAGCAGTGGCCCCGGGGGGGCAGATACGCAGTATTTT.

J is TRBJ2-2 and V is TRBV5-4; either TRBD1 or TRBD2 may fit D (6 bases each). This CDR3 has 13 amino acids. CDR1 SGHNT and CDR2 YYREEE come from the germline V gene (reference sequence). The V end was cut by 9 bases, the J end by 5 bases, with 14 bases between. The DNA for the CDR3 is TGTGCCATCCATAGAGGGGGGACCGGGGAGCTGTTTTTT. This codes for CAIHRGGTGELFF. Combining the CDR3 with reference TRBV5-4 and TRBJ2-2 gives the whole variable domain ETGVTQSPTHLIKTRGQQVTLRCSSQSGHNTVSWYQQALGQGPQFIFQYYREEENGRGNFPPRFSGLQFPNYSSELNVNALELDDSALYLCAIHRGGTGELFFGEGSRLTVL.

This clonotype ranks as medium-sized. This chain uses TRBV7-9 with TRBJ2-3; perhaps TRBD1 as D (6 bases). This CDR3 has 14 amino acids. V was pared by 3 bases and J by 3 bases, with 10 bases between. Germline CDR1 is SEHNR and CDR2 is FQNEAQ (reference sequence). The CDR3, as DNA: TGTGCCAGCAGCTTGTCACAGGGTACAGATACGCAGTATTTT. Translating gives CASSLSQGTDTQYF.